Given below is one T cell receptor beta chain in context. These data are taken from a study of blood T cell repertoires in COVID-19. In the study overall: Both acute and convalescent COVID-19 samples were obtained from the United States, Italy and Spain. In each case, the material was cDNA or gDNA derived from T cells, B-cell-depleted T cells, or PBMCs.

The trim removed 2 bases at V and 4 bases at J, leaving 8 bases unmatched. The CDR3 runs to 16 residues. CDR1 is MNHEY, CDR2 SVGEGT, per germline. Authors' methods: From reference gene primer amplification, estimates of nucleated cell counts were derived. Using immunoSEQ multiplex PCR, the repertoire was profiled, and TCRdb retains in-frame clones only, with some absent. V, J and clone size are taken as reported in that table, and D and trimming were inferred from the DNA itself. The sample consists of under 200,000 clones, around 89% of them appearing once. The sequenced sample consisted of peripheral blood. The chain carries TRBV6-2 or TRBV6-3 and TRBJ2-1; 7 positions match TRBD2. This receptor was taken from a man aged 50-59 years who had recovered from COVID-19. CDR3 sequence (DNA): TGTGCCAGCAGTTACGAAGGGACTACGATTTACAATGAGCAGTTCTTC. Amino acid sequence: CASSYEGTTIYNEQFF.